Sequencing of this TCR beta chain was carried out in a study of blood T cell repertoires in COVID-19. Study in general: Material from acute and convalescent COVID-19 was sourced from the United States, Italy and Spain. T cells, B-cell-depleted T cells, or PBMCs supplied cDNA or gDNA.

This CDR3 is built from 15 residues. Germline loops: CDR1 MNHEY, CDR2 SVGAGI. Trimming pared 5 bases from V and 3 bases from J, leaving 13 bases between. The authors' processing: The assay estimated nucleated cells by amplifying reference gene primers. Clones were sequenced by immunoSEQ multiplex PCR, and TCRdb holds only the in-frame ones, with some missing. Clone size and the V and J calls come from that table; the DNA yielded D and trimming. This sample yields 200,000 to 300,000 clones, of which over 80% are seen a single time; roughly 3.7% belongs to the top ten. The sequenced sample was peripheral blood. The J gene is TRBJ2-2, the V gene TRBV6-5; a possible D gene is TRBD1 (5 bases). This receptor was obtained from a woman in her 40s with acute or convalescent COVID-19. The CDR3, as DNA: TGTGCCAGCAGTCGACGAGACAGACACACCGGGGAGCTGTTTTTT. Residues: CASSRRDRHTGELFF.